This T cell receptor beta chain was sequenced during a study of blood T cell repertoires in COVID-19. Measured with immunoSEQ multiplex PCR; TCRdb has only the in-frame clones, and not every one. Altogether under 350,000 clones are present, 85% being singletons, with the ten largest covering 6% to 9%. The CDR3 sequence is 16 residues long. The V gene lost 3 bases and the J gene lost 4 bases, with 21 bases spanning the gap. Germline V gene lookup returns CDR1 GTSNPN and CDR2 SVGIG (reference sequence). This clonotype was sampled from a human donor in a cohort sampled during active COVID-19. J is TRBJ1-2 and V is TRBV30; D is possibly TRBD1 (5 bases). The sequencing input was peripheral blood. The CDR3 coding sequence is TGTGCCTGGAGGATGAAAAAAGGGGAGGTGGGCTATGGCTACACCTTC. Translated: CAWRMKKGEVGYGYTF.